This TCR beta chain was identified during a study of T cell clonality in common variable immunodeficiency. From germline, CDR1 is KGHSH and CDR2 LQKENI. J gave up 4 bases and V 6 bases, and 10 bases lay outside the gene matches. The CDR3 contains 15 residues. Whole-study results and caveats: Reportedly, TCR beta sequences from common variable immunodeficiency showed fewer deletions and N-nucleotide insertions. Compared with healthy controls, CVID subjects showed increased TCRbeta clonality, mostly in about a third. Fewer TCRbeta clones were shared among CVID subjects than controls.

Most patients and controls had Caucasian heritage. Measured with immunoSEQ multiplex PCR; TCRdb has only the in-frame clones, and not every one. Singletons are absent from the sample, which has about 23,000 clones. This clone was observed at least ten times. The antigen is undetermined. Read data end 3 residues before the CDR3 end; the end is taken from the germline J gene. The chain carries TRBV18 and TRBJ1-1; 8 nucleotides match TRBD1. The TCR was taken from a human donor with common variable immunodeficiency. Material: peripheral blood mononuclear cells. CDR3 bases read: TGTGCCAGCTCGCCGACAGGGGACGTGGGCACTGAA. It encodes CASSPTGDVGTE. The complete CDR3 sequence is CASSPTGDVGTEAFF. Looking up the rest from reference TRBV18 and TRBJ1-1 gives the full variable domain: NAGVMQNPRHLVRRRGQEARLRCSPMKGHSHVYWYRQLPEEGLKFMVYLQKENIIDESGMPKERFSAEFPKEGPSILRIQQVVRGDSAAYFCASSPTGDVGTEAFFGQGTRLTVV.